This entry lists 14 T cell receptor beta chains sequenced from one sample in a study of blood T cell repertoires in COVID-19. Clones were sequenced by immunoSEQ multiplex PCR, and TCRdb holds only the in-frame ones, with some missing. The sample includes more than 200,000 clones, over 75% of them seen just once. The sample comprised peripheral blood. All receptors derive from a human donor in a cohort sampled during active COVID-19.

This clone was detected ten times or more. The chain uses TRBV12-3 or TRBV12-4 and TRBJ2-7; 7 bases are shared with TRBD1. J was trimmed by 7 bases and V by 7 bases; bases with no gene match: 10. The CDR3 sequence is 13 residues long. The CDR3, as DNA: TGTGCCAGCAAAACAGGGGCCATGAGGGAGCAGTACTTC. Translating it yields CASKTGAMREQYF.

The J gene is TRBJ1-1, the V gene TRBV4-3; the D gene is possibly TRBD1 (6 bases). Germline-derived CDR1 and CDR2 are LGHNA and YSLEER. Trimming stripped 0 bases from V and 2 bases from J, with 10 bases between. The CDR3 length is 15 residues. Written as DNA, the CDR3 is TGCGCCAGCAGCCAAGAGTCAGGGGCCAACACTGAAGCTTTCTTT. This translates into CASSQESGANTEAFF.

V is TRBV11-2 and J is TRBJ1-5; D might be TRBD1 (5 bases). In germline, CDR1 is SGHAT, CDR2 FQNNGV. The CDR3 spans 13 residues. The germline V and J ends were trimmed by 2 bases and 8 bases, with 10 bases remaining between them. The CDR3 here is CASSLTGTEPQHF. In nucleotides, the CDR3 is TGTGCCAGCAGCTTAACAGGAACAGAGCCCCAGCATTTT. The full variable domain, in which reference TRBV11-2 and TRBJ1-5 provide the parts outside the CDR3, is EAGVAQSPRYKIIEKRQSVAFWCNPISGHATLYWYQQILGQGPKLLIQFQNNGVVDDSQLPKDRFSAERLKGVDSTLKIQPAKLEDSAVYLCASSLTGTEPQHFGDGTRLSIL.

Of note for this clone: Germline and junction disagree at one end, which may indicate a read error. The genes are TRBV19 and TRBJ2-6; unclear D gene. Germline V gives CDR1 LNHDA, CDR2 SQIVND (reference sequence). The CDR3 loop spans 9 amino acids. As DNA, the CDR3 is TGCTCTGGGGCCAACGTCCTGACTTTC. It specifies CSGANVLTF.

V gene TRBV18 combines with J gene TRBJ2-2; 8 nucleotides align to TRBD2. Per the germline V gene, CDR1 is KGHSH and CDR2 is LQKENI. V was pared by 3 bases and J by 5 bases, with 8 bases of the junction left unmatched. This CDR3 is built from 16 residues. The CDR3 sequence is CASSPVAGGQTGELFF. CDR3 sequence (DNA): TGTGCCAGCTCACCTGTCGCGGGGGGTCAAACCGGGGAGCTGTTTTTT. Combining the CDR3 with reference TRBV18 and TRBJ2-2 gives the whole variable domain NAGVMQNPRHLVRRRGQEARLRCSPMKGHSHVYWYRQLPEEGLKFMVYLQKENIIDESGMPKERFSAEFPKEGPSILRIQQVVRGDSAAYFCASSPVAGGQTGELFFGEGSRLTVL.

The chain combines TRBV5-6 with TRBJ2-1, with TRBD2 identical over 10 bases. V was clipped by 4 bases and J by 3 bases; unmatched bases: 7. CDR3 length: 16 residues. The germline V gene has CDR1 SGHDT and CDR2 YYEEEE. This CDR3 reads CASSRRLAGRYNEQFF. CDR3 coding DNA: TGTGCCAGCAGCAGAAGACTAGCGGGTCGCTACAATGAGCAGTTCTTC.

V usage is TRBV24-1 and J usage is TRBJ2-1; 9 bases are shared with TRBD1. CDR1 is KGHDR, CDR2 SFDVKD, per germline. The ends lost 7 bases at V and 7 bases at J; junction bases unmatched: 10. The CDR3 loop spans 15 amino acids. CDR3 coding DNA: TGTGCCACCAGCCAAACCGGGACAGGGCGGAATGAGCAGTTCTTC. Translated, it gives CATSQTGTGRNEQFF.

This chain links TRBV7-9 with TRBJ2-7; 8 positions match TRBD1. V lost 2 bases and J lost 1; bases outside the gene matches: 4. The CDR3 sequence is 15 residues long. CDR1 is SEHNR, CDR2 FQNEAQ, per germline (reference sequence). Here the CDR3 reads CASSLTRDRSYEQYF. CDR3 nucleotides: TGTGCCAGCAGCTTAACTAGGGACAGGTCCTACGAGCAGTACTTC.

V is TRBV5-1 and J is TRBJ2-3; TRBD2 might be the D (5 bases). Germline V gives CDR1 SGHRS, CDR2 YFSETQ. This CDR3 contains 13 residues. Trimming shortened V by 2 bases and J by 2 bases, and 6 bases separated the two germline ends. The CDR3 DNA sequence: TGCGCCAGCAGCTTCGACTACACAGATACGCAGTATTTT. Its protein is CASSFDYTDTQYF.

The chain recombines TRBV10-3 with TRBJ1-2; 7 bases are a match to TRBD1. V was pared by 2 bases and J by 10 bases, with 10 bases of the junction left unmatched. This CDR3 has 14 amino acids. CDR1 is ENHRY and CDR2 is SYGVKD in the germline V gene. The CDR3: CAISETMAGGAYTF. CDR3 DNA: TGTGCCATCAGTGAGACCATGGCAGGGGGTGCCTACACCTTC.

This clone was detected a few times. The rearrangement uses TRBV7-8 and TRBJ2-7; D is undetermined. Germline CDR1 reads SGHVS; CDR2 reads FQNEAQ. This CDR3 has 15 residues. Trimming took off 1 base at V and 6 bases at J, with 16 bases between the two ends. The DNA of the CDR3 is TGTGCCAGCAGCTTAGGGTTGGGCTCAAGGATCGAGCAGTACTTC. It encodes CASSLGLGSRIEQYF.

The chain combines TRBV4-3 with TRBJ2-7, with D unclear. Germline V lookup: CDR1 LGHNA, CDR2 YSLEER. CDR3 length: 11 residues. Trimming cost V 3 bases and J 7 bases, with 7 bases left between them. The CDR3 DNA sequence: TGCGCCAGCAGCCATCCCGGGGAGCAGTACTTC. It translates to CASSHPGEQYF.

The chain joins TRBV7-2 to TRBJ1-4; D unclear. V was pared by 5 bases and J by 5 bases, with 15 bases between. Germline values: CDR1 SGHTA, CDR2 FQGNSA. The CDR3 loop spans 15 amino acids. The CDR3 spells CASSPGPSPNEKLFF. The CDR3 bases are TGTGCCAGCAGCCCCGGTCCCTCCCCAAATGAAAAACTGTTTTTT. The entire variable domain, with the rest obtained from reference TRBV7-2 and TRBJ1-4, is as follows: GAGVSQSPSNKVTEKGKDVELRCDPISGHTALYWYRQSLGQGLEFLIYFQGNSAPDKSGLPSDRFSAERTGGSVSTLTIQRTQQEDSAVYLCASSPGPSPNEKLFFGSGTQLSVL.

The rearrangement uses TRBV7-3 and TRBJ2-6; D may be TRBD1 (6 bases). Germline V gene sequence: CDR1 SGHTA, CDR2 FQGTGA. V lost 4 bases and J 3 bases, leaving 10 bases between the germline ends. The CDR3 covers 15 residues. CDR3 in DNA: TGTGCCAGCAGCTGGGACACCGGTGGGGCCAACGTCCTGACTTTC. Its protein is CASSWDTGGANVLTF.